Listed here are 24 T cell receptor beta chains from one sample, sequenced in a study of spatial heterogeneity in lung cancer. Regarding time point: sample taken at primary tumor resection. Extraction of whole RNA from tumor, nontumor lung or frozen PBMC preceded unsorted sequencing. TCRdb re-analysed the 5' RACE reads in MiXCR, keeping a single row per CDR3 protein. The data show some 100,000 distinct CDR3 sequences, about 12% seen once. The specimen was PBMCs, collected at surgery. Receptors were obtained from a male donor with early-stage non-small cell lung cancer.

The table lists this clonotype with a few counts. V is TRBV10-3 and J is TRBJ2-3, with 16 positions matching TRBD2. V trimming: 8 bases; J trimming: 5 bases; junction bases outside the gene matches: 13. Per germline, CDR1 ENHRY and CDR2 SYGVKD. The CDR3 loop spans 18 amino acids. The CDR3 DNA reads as TGTGCCATCCTAATACCCGGGACTAGCGGGGGGGCCGAAGATACGCAGTATTTT. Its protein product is CAILIPGTSGGAEDTQYF.

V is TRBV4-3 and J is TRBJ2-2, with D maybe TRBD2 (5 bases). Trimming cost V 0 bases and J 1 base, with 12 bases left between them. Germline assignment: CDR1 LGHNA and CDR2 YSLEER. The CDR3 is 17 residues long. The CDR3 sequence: CASSQEPGGLNTGELFF. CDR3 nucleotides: TGCGCCAGCAGCCAAGAGCCCGGCGGGTTGAACACCGGGGAGCTGTTTTTT.

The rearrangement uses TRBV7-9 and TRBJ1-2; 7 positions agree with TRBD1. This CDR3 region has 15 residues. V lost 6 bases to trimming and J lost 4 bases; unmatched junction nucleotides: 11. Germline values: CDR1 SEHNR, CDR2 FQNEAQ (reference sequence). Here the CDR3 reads CASSSRQGTFYGYTF. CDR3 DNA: TGTGCCAGCAGTTCGCGACAGGGAACCTTCTATGGCTACACCTTC.

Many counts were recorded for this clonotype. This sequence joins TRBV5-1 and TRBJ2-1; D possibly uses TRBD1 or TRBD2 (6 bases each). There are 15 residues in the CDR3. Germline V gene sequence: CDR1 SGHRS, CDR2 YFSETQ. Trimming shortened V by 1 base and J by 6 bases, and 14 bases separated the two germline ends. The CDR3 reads CASSLRGTDFNEQFF. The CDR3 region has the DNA TGCGCCAGCAGCTTGAGGGGGACTGATTTCAATGAGCAGTTCTTC.

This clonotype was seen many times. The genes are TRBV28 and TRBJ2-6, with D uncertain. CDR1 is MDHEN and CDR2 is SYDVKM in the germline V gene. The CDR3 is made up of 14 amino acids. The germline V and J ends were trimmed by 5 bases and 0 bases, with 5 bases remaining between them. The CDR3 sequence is CASSTNSGANVLTF. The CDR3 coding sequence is TGTGCCAGCAGTACCAACTCTGGGGCCAACGTCCTGACTTTC.

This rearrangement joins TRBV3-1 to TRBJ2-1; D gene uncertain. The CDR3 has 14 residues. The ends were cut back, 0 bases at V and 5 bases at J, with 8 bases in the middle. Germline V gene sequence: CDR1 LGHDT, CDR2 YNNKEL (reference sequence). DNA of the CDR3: TGTGCCAGCAGCCAAGAGGGAAGTAACAATGAGCAGTTCTTC. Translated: CASSQEGSNNEQFF.

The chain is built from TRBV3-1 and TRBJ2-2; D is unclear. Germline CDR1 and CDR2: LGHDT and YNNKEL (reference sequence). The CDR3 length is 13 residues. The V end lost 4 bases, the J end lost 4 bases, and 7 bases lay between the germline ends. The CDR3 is CASSPVATGELFF. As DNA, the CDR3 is TGTGCCAGCAGCCCTGTTGCCACCGGGGAGCTGTTTTTT. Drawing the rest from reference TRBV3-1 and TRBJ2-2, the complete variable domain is DTAVSQTPKYLVTQMGNDKSIKCEQNLGHDTMYWYKQDSKKFLKIMFSYNNKELIINETVPNRFSPKSPDKAHLNLHINSLELGDSAVYFCASSPVATGELFFGEGSRLTVL.

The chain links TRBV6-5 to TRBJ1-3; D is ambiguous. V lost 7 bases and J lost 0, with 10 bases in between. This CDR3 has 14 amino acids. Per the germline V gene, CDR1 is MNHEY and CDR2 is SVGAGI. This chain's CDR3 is CASTGPRSGNTIYF. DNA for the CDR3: TGTGCCAGCACCGGGCCTCGCTCTGGAAACACCATATATTTT.

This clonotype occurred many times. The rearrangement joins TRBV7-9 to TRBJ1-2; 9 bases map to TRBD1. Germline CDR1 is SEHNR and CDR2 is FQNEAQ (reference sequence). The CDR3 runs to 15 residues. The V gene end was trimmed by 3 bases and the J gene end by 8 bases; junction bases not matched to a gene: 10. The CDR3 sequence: CASSFPQGAPIGYTF. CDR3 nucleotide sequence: TGTGCCAGCAGCTTCCCACAGGGGGCGCCGATCGGCTACACCTTC.

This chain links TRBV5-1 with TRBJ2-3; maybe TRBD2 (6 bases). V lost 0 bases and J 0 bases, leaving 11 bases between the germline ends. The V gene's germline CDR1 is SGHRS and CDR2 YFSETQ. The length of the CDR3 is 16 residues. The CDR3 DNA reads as TGCGCCAGCAGCTTGGTTGCGGGATCTAGCACAGATACGCAGTATTTT. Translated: CASSLVAGSSTDTQYF.

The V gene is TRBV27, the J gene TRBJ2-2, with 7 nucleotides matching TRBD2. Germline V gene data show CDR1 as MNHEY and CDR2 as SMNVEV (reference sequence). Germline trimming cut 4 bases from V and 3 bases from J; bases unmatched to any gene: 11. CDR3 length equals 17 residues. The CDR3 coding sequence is TGTGCCAGCAGTTCCCTTTTGGCGGGAGCTTACACCGGGGAGCTGTTTTTT. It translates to CASSSLLAGAYTGELFF.

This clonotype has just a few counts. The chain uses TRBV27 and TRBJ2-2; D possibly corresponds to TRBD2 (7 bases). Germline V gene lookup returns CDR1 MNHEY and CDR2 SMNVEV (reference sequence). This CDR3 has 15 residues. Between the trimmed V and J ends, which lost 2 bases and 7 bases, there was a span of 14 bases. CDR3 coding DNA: TGTGCCAGCAGTTTACGGGGGGCTGCTGGCGGGGAGCTGTTTTTT. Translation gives CASSLRGAAGGELFF.

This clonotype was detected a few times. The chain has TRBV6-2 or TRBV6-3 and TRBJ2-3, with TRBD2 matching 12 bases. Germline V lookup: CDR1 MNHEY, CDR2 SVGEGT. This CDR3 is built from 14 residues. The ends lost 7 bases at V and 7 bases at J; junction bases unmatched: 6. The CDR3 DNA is TGTGCCAGCACCGAAACTAGCGGGAGGAATACGCAGTATTTT. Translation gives CASTETSGRNTQYF.

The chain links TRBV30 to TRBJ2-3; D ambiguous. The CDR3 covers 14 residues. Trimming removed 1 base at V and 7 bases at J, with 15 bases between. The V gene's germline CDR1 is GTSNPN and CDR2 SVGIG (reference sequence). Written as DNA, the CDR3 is TGTGCCTGGAGTGCTGCCGAGACTTTAAATACGCAGTATTTT. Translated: CAWSAAETLNTQYF.

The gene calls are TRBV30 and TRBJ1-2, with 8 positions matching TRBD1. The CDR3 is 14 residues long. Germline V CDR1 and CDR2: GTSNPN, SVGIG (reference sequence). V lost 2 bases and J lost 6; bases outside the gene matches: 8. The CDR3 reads CAWSPGQGRHGYTF. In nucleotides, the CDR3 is TGTGCCTGGAGTCCCGGACAGGGAAGGCATGGCTACACCTTC.

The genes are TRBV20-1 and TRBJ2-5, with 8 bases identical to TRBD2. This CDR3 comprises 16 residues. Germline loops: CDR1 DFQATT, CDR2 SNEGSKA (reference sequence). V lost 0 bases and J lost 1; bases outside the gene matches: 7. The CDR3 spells CSARDPGRGIQETQYF. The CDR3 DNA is TGCAGTGCTAGAGATCCCGGGAGGGGAATCCAAGAGACCCAGTACTTC.

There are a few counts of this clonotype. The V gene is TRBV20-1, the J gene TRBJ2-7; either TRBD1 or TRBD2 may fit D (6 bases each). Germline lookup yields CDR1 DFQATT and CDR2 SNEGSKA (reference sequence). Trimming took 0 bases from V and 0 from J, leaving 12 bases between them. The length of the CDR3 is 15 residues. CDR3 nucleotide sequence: TGCAGTGCTAGAGATAGTCGGGGGCTCTCCTACGAGCAGTACTTC. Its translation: CSARDSRGLSYEQYF.

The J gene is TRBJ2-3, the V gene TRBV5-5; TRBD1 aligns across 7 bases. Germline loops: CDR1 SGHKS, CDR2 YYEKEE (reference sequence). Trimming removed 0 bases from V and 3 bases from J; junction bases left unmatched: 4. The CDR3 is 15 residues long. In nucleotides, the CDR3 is TGTGCCAGCAGCTTGGGACAGGGCTTGACAGATACGCAGTATTTT. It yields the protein CASSLGQGLTDTQYF.

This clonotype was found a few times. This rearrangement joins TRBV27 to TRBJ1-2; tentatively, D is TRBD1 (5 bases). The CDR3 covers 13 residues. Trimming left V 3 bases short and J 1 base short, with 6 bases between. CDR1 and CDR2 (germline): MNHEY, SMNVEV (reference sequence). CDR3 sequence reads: CASSLTVNYGYTF. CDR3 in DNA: TGTGCCAGCAGTTTGACAGTTAACTATGGCTACACCTTC.

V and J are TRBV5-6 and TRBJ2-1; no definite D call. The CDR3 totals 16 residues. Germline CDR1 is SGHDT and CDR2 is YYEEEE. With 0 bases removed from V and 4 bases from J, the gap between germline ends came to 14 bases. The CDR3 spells CASSLERGGDYNEQFF. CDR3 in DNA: TGTGCCAGCAGCTTGGAACGCGGCGGAGATTACAATGAGCAGTTCTTC.

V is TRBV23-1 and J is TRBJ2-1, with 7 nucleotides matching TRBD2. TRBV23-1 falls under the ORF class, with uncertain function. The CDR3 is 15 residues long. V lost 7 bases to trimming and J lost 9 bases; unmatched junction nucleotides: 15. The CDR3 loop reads CASKHKLARVSEQFF. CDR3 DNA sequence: TGCGCCAGCAAGCACAAACTAGCGCGGGTCAGTGAGCAGTTCTTC.

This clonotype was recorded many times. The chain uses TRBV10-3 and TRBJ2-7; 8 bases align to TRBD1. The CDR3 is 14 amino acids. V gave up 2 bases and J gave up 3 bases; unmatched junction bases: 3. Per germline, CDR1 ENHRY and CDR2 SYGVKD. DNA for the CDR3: TGTGCCATCAGTGAGCCTACAGGGGGCTACGAGCAGTACTTC. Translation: CAISEPTGGYEQYF.

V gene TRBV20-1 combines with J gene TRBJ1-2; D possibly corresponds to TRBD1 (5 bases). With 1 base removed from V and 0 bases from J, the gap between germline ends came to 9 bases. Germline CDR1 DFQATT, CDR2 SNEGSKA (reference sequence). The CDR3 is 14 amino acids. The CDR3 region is CSARVQGTNYGYTF. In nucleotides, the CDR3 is TGCAGTGCTAGAGTCCAGGGCACTAACTATGGCTACACCTTC.

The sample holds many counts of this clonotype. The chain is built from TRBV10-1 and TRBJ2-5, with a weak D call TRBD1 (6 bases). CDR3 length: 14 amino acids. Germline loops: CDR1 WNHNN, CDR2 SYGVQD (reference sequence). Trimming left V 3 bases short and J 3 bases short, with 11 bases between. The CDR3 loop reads CASSDGTSKETQYF. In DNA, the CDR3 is TGCGCCAGCAGTGACGGGACATCTAAAGAGACCCAGTACTTC.